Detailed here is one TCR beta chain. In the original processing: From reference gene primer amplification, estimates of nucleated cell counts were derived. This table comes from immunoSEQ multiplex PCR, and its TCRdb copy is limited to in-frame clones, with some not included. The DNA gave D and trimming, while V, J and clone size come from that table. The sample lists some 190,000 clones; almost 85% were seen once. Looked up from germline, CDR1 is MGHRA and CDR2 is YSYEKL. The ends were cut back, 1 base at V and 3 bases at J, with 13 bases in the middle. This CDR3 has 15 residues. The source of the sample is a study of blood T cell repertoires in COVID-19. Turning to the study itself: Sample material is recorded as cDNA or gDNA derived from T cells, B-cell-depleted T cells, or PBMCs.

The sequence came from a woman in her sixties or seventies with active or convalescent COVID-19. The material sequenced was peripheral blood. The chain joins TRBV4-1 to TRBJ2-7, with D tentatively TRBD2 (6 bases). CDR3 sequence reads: CASSQVGGMNYEQYF. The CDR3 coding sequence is TGCGCCAGCAGCCAAGTAGGCGGGATGAACTACGAGCAGTACTTC.